The rows below give T cell receptor beta chains drawn from one sample of a study of T cell responses to AZD1222 COVID-19 vaccine. This table comes from immunoSEQ multiplex PCR, and its TCRdb copy is limited to in-frame clones, with some not included. This sample has fewer than 150,000 clones, with around 88% found just once. The sequencing used peripheral blood, collected on day 0 of AZD1222 vaccination. The receptors shown here come from an adult in good health. CDR3s include the opening cysteine and the closing phenylalanine or tryptophan. The order of the fields is clone size, CDR3 length, J gene, D gene, V gene, CDR3 protein, CDR3 DNA. D genes are given only for firm matches. The listing skips clone size in some rows; elsewhere it reads once, few, many or a size class.

abundance: NA; len: 15; j_gene: TRBJ2-7; d_gene: TRBD1; v_gene: TRBV25-1; CDR3aa: CASSEPGQGVFGQYF; CDR3nt: TGTGCCAGCAGTGAACCGGGACAGGGGGTATTCGGGCAGTACTTC
abundance: NA; len: 12; j_gene: TRBJ1-2; d_gene: NA; v_gene: TRBV12-3/TRBV12-4; CDR3aa: CASKGFTYGYTF; CDR3nt: TGTGCCAGCAAAGGGTTTACCTATGGCTACACCTTC
abundance: NA; len: 14; j_gene: TRBJ2-6; d_gene: NA; v_gene: TRBV28; CDR3aa: CASSFRAGANVLTF; CDR3nt: TGTGCCAGCAGTTTTCGCGCTGGGGCCAACGTCCTGACTTTC
abundance: NA; len: 13; j_gene: TRBJ1-5; d_gene: NA; v_gene: TRBV25-1; CDR3aa: CASSEREYQPQHF; CDR3nt: TGTGCCAGCAGTGAACGGGAGTATCAGCCCCAGCATTTT
abundance: few; len: 15; j_gene: TRBJ2-7; d_gene: TRBD1; v_gene: TRBV5-4; CDR3aa: CASSSGQGSHYEQYF; CDR3nt: TGTGCCAGCAGCTCGGGACAGGGGTCCCACTACGAGCAGTACTTC
abundance: NA; len: 14; j_gene: TRBJ1-1; d_gene: TRBD1; v_gene: TRBV28; CDR3aa: CASGTGALNTEAFF; CDR3nt: TGTGCCAGCGGGACAGGGGCATTGAACACTGAAGCTTTCTTT
abundance: NA; len: 15; j_gene: TRBJ1-5; d_gene: NA; v_gene: TRBV19; CDR3aa: CASSLVRGSNQPQHF; CDR3nt: TGTGCCAGTAGCCTCGTGAGGGGTAGCAATCAGCCCCAGCATTTT
abundance: NA; len: 15; j_gene: TRBJ1-1; d_gene: TRBD1; v_gene: TRBV5-1; CDR3aa: CASSHRTGGITEAFF; CDR3nt: TGCGCCAGCAGCCACCGGACAGGGGGGATCACTGAAGCTTTCTTT
abundance: NA; len: 13; j_gene: TRBJ1-1; d_gene: TRBD1; v_gene: TRBV7-9; CDR3aa: CASSATGTKVAFF; CDR3nt: TGTGCCAGCAGCGCGACAGGGACGAAAGTGGCTTTCTTT
abundance: few; len: 13; j_gene: TRBJ1-1; d_gene: TRBD1; v_gene: TRBV10-3; CDR3aa: CAIHPRQGTEAFF; CDR3nt: TGTGCCATCCATCCCCGACAGGGAACTGAAGCTTTCTTT
abundance: NA; len: 14; j_gene: TRBJ1-1; d_gene: NA; v_gene: TRBV19; CDR3aa: CASSIEKGNTEAFF; CDR3nt: TGTGCCAGTAGTATAGAGAAAGGGAACACTGAAGCTTTCTTT
abundance: once; len: 13; j_gene: TRBJ1-1; d_gene: NA; v_gene: TRBV6-2/TRBV6-3; CDR3aa: CASSPGVYTEAFF; CDR3nt: TGTGCCAGCAGCCCTGGGGTCTACACTGAAGCTTTCTTT
abundance: NA; len: 15; j_gene: TRBJ2-3; d_gene: NA; v_gene: TRBV28; CDR3aa: CASSLIQGETDTQYF; CDR3nt: TGTGCCAGCAGTTTAATTCAGGGTGAGACAGATACGCAGTATTTT
abundance: NA; len: 15; j_gene: TRBJ2-3; d_gene: NA; v_gene: TRBV7-6; CDR3aa: CASSSDRTSTDTQYF; CDR3nt: TGTGCCAGCAGCTCCGACAGGACCAGCACAGATACGCAGTATTTT
abundance: NA; len: 16; j_gene: TRBJ1-1; d_gene: TRBD1; v_gene: TRBV19; CDR3aa: CASSIGPGQGAAEAFF; CDR3nt: TGTGCCAGTAGTATAGGTCCGGGACAGGGGGCTGCTGAAGCTTTCTTT
abundance: once; len: 16; j_gene: TRBJ2-7; d_gene: TRBD2; v_gene: TRBV3-1/TRBV3-2; CDR3aa: CASSRRTGGMAYEQYF; CDR3nt: TGTGCCAGCAGCCGGCGGACGGGGGGGATGGCCTACGAGCAGTACTTC
abundance: NA; len: 18; j_gene: TRBJ2-2; d_gene: NA; v_gene: TRBV4-3; CDR3aa: CASSPRPSQDMNTGELFF; CDR3nt: TGCGCCAGCAGCCCGCGTCCCTCACAAGACATGAACACCGGGGAGCTGTTTTTT
abundance: NA; len: 14; j_gene: TRBJ2-5; d_gene: TRBD2; v_gene: TRBV5-4; CDR3aa: CASSLSREGETQYF; CDR3nt: TGTGCCAGCAGCTTGTCCCGGGAGGGAGAGACCCAGTACTTC
abundance: NA; len: 13; j_gene: TRBJ2-7; d_gene: NA; v_gene: TRBV7-2; CDR3aa: CASSTGRAYEQYF; CDR3nt: TGTGCCAGCAGCACCGGACGAGCCTACGAGCAGTACTTC
abundance: NA; len: 14; j_gene: TRBJ1-5; d_gene: TRBD1; v_gene: TRBV6-6; CDR3aa: CASSSDRGDQPQHF; CDR3nt: TGTGCCAGCAGTTCGGACAGGGGGGATCAGCCCCAGCATTTT
abundance: NA; len: 15; j_gene: TRBJ2-1; d_gene: NA; v_gene: TRBV5-1; CDR3aa: CASRLTAESYNEQFF; CDR3nt: TGCGCCAGCAGACTTACAGCGGAGTCCTACAATGAGCAGTTCTTC
abundance: few; len: 12; j_gene: TRBJ1-2; d_gene: NA; v_gene: TRBV19; CDR3aa: CASSMSPDGYTF; CDR3nt: TGTGCCAGTAGTATGTCCCCGGATGGCTACACCTTC
abundance: NA; len: 17; j_gene: TRBJ2-7; d_gene: TRBD2; v_gene: TRBV3-1/TRBV3-2; CDR3aa: CASSQPIAGGGSYEQYF; CDR3nt: TGTGCCAGCAGCCAACCAATAGCGGGAGGGGGCTCCTACGAGCAGTACTTC
abundance: NA; len: 14; j_gene: TRBJ2-7; d_gene: NA; v_gene: TRBV7-9; CDR3aa: CASSLLVGFYEQYF; CDR3nt: TGTGCCAGCAGTCTACTAGTAGGTTTTTATGAGCAGTACTTC
abundance: NA; len: 14; j_gene: TRBJ2-7; d_gene: TRBD1; v_gene: TRBV7-2; CDR3aa: CASSPDTGAYEQYF; CDR3nt: TGTGCCAGCAGCCCAGATACAGGGGCCTACGAGCAGTACTTC
abundance: NA; len: 15; j_gene: TRBJ2-7; d_gene: NA; v_gene: TRBV4-3; CDR3aa: CASSQDREPAYEQYF; CDR3nt: TGCGCCAGCAGCCAAGACAGGGAGCCTGCCTACGAGCAGTACTTC
abundance: NA; len: 16; j_gene: TRBJ1-3; d_gene: NA; v_gene: TRBV11-1; CDR3aa: CASSLDSASSGNTIYF; CDR3nt: TGTGCCAGCAGCCTCGACAGCGCTAGCTCTGGAAACACCATATATTTT
abundance: NA; len: 15; j_gene: TRBJ1-1; d_gene: NA; v_gene: TRBV30; CDR3aa: CAWSGDPGQNTEAFF; CDR3nt: TGTGCCTGGAGTGGCGACCCGGGACAGAACACTGAAGCTTTCTTT
abundance: NA; len: 16; j_gene: TRBJ1-2; d_gene: TRBD1; v_gene: TRBV11-2; CDR3aa: CASSLEFAGTEGRYTF; CDR3nt: TGTGCCAGCAGCTTAGAGTTCGCCGGGACAGAGGGACGCTACACCTTC